The next 18 T cell receptor beta chains were all read from a single sample in a study of CD8 T cells in ankylosing spondylitis. From the 5' RACE reads, TCRdb called clonotypes with MiXCR, one entry per CDR3 protein. The sample has under 200,000 distinct CDR3 sequences, around a tenth seen once. The sequenced material came from blood, either unsorted or a sorted T cell fraction (not recorded which). The receptor set was obtained from a male donor with ankylosing spondylitis or in good health (not recorded which).

This clonotype appeared many times. The chain uses TRBV5-6 and TRBJ1-1, with 7 bases aligning to TRBD1. CDR3 length equals 14 residues. Germline CDR1 SGHDT, CDR2 YYEEEE. V shed 4 bases and J 1 base; nucleotides not matched to a gene: 4. The DNA of the CDR3 is TGTGCCAGCAGCAAGGGACAGCCGAACACTGAAGCTTTCTTT. Amino acids: CASSKGQPNTEAFF.

The chain employs TRBV6-1 and TRBJ1-2, with D perhaps matching TRBD1 (6 bases). This CDR3 is built from 12 residues. Germline CDR1 MNHNS, CDR2 SASEGT. Between the trimmed V and J ends, which lost 1 base and 12 bases, there was a span of 12 bases. In nucleotides, the CDR3 is TGTGCCAGCAGTGAAGGTACAGGGACCAACACCTTC. This codes for CASSEGTGTNTF.

This clonotype occurred a few times. The gene calls are TRBV5-1 and TRBJ1-1; a weak D match, TRBD1 (5 bases). Trimming pared 3 bases from V and 3 bases from J, leaving 18 bases between. The germline CDR1 and CDR2 sequences are SGHRS and YFSETQ. This CDR3 is 16 amino acids long. The CDR3: CASSSWGGQRDTEAFF. The CDR3 DNA reads as TGCGCCAGCAGCTCATGGGGCGGCCAGAGGGACACTGAAGCTTTCTTT.

The chain has TRBV7-2 and TRBJ1-4; a possible D gene is TRBD1 (5 bases). The length of the CDR3 is 16 residues. The V gene lost 4 bases and the J gene lost 10 bases, with 22 bases spanning the gap. CDR1 is SGHTA, CDR2 FQGNSA, per germline. The CDR3 coding sequence is TGTGCCAGCAGCTATTCTATAGACTCGGGGCTCGGAAAACTGTTTTTT. This encodes CASSYSIDSGLGKLFF.

The chain links TRBV20-1 to TRBJ1-6; TRBD1 matches 8 bases. Germline CDR1 reads DFQATT; CDR2 reads SNEGSKA (reference sequence). The V segment lost 3 bases and the J segment 8 bases; nucleotides outside the gene matches: 12. CDR3 length: 16 residues. Here the CDR3 DNA reads TGCAGTGCTAGGGCGGGACAGGTCCCTATTTATTCACCCCTCCACTTT. It codes for CSARAGQVPIYSPLHF.

This clonotype was counted many times. The chain has TRBV12-3 or TRBV12-4 and TRBJ2-2; D gene uncertain. V was cut by 2 bases and J by 7 bases, with 11 bases left in between. This CDR3 is 14 amino acids long. The CDR3 nucleotides read TGTGCCAGCAGTTTAAATGCTCTCGACGGGGAGCTGTTTTTT. Its protein product is CASSLNALDGELFF.

This clonotype was seen repeatedly, ten times or more. The chain has TRBV19 and TRBJ2-5; D not certain. CDR1 is LNHDA, CDR2 SQIVND, per germline (reference sequence). V was shortened by 3 bases and J by 4 bases, with 12 bases between the two germline ends. This CDR3 comprises 14 residues. This CDR3 reads CASSMRQDGETQYF. The CDR3 nucleotides read TGTGCCAGTAGTATGCGGCAGGATGGAGAGACCCAGTACTTC.

In its sample, this clonotype was seen a few times. The chain recombines TRBV7-8 with TRBJ2-1; 8 bases align to TRBD2. This CDR3 has 17 residues. Germline V CDR1 and CDR2: SGHVS, FQNEAQ. The V and J ends lost 6 bases and 0 bases, in that order; junction bases with no gene match: 10. In nucleotides, the CDR3 is TGTGCCAGCAGTAATAGCGGGACCCGTAACTCCTACAATGAGCAGTTCTTC. Protein product: CASSNSGTRNSYNEQFF.

In this sample, this clonotype turned up many times. The V call is TRBV29-1, the J call TRBJ2-3; TRBD2 agrees at 9 bases. The CDR3 is 15 amino acids. The V segment lost 5 bases and the J segment 2 bases; nucleotides outside the gene matches: 8. Germline V gives CDR1 SQVTM, CDR2 ANQGSEA. The CDR3 DNA reads as TGCAGCGTTAACCCAGCGGGGGGATACACAGATACGCAGTATTTT. Protein sequence: CSVNPAGGYTDTQYF.

V gene TRBV10-2 combines with J gene TRBJ2-1, with TRBD1 identical over 8 bases. The CDR3 runs 13 residues. V lost 7 bases, J lost 9 bases, and 8 bases stayed unmatched. Germline values: CDR1 WSHSY, CDR2 SAAADI. The CDR3 region has the DNA TGCGCCAGCAAAGGGGGACAGGTGGGTGAGCAGTTCTTC. Protein sequence: CASKGGQVGEQFF.

V and J are TRBV14 and TRBJ2-7, with unresolved D. The germline CDR1 and CDR2 sequences are SGHDN and FVKESK. The CDR3 sequence is 13 residues long. V was clipped by 4 bases and J by 1 base, with 8 bases between them. The CDR3: CASSPTLSYEQYF. CDR3 DNA: TGTGCCAGCAGCCCGACACTTTCCTACGAGCAGTACTTC.

This clonotype was detected a few times. The gene calls are TRBV7-9 and TRBJ2-3; 10 nucleotides align to TRBD2. The V gene end was trimmed by 3 bases and the J gene end by 11 bases; junction bases not matched to a gene: 8. CDR3 size: 14 residues. From germline, CDR1 is SEHNR and CDR2 FQNEAQ (reference sequence). The CDR3 loop is CASSFLAGEVVQYF. CDR3 DNA sequence: TGTGCCAGCAGCTTCCTAGCGGGAGAGGTCGTGCAGTATTTT.

This clonotype was seen many times. The junction does not match germline at one end; this may be a read error. This chain uses TRBV5-1 with TRBJ2-7, with 8 bases lining up with TRBD1. The CDR3 covers 15 residues. Germline V gene data show CDR1 as SGHRS and CDR2 as YFSETQ. The CDR3 DNA reads as TGTGCCAGCAGCTTAGGCCAGGGGGCATCATACGAGCAGTACTTC. Translated: CASSLGQGASYEQYF.

This clonotype was detected a few times. This chain links TRBV6-1 with TRBJ1-1, with D hard to call. The germline V and J ends were trimmed by 5 bases and 1 base, with 17 bases remaining between them. The V gene's germline CDR1 is MNHNS and CDR2 SASEGT. There are 16 residues in the CDR3. CDR3 region: CASSLSRTLSNTEAFF. Written as DNA, the CDR3 is TGTGCCAGCAGTCTCTCCCGGACTCTCTCGAACACTGAAGCTTTCTTT.

This clonotype occurred many times. The chain joins TRBV5-1 to TRBJ2-5; 8 bases line up with TRBD1. Trimming removed 6 bases from V and 3 bases from J; junction bases left unmatched: 10. The germline V gene has CDR1 SGHRS and CDR2 YFSETQ. The CDR3 is made up of 15 amino acids. Written as DNA, the CDR3 is TGCGCCAGCACCTTCGACAGGGGTCGCGAAGAGACCCAGTACTTC. This encodes CASTFDRGREETQYF. The whole variable domain, filled in from reference TRBV5-1 and TRBJ2-5, reads KAGVTQTPRYLIKTRGQQVTLSCSPISGHRSVSWYQQTPGQGLQFLFEYFSETQRNKGNFPGRFSGRQFSNSRSEMNVSTLELGDSALYLCASTFDRGREETQYFGPGTRLLVL.

This clonotype was counted ten times or more. The chain is built from TRBV6-5 and TRBJ2-4, with D perhaps TRBD2 (6 bases). CDR3 size: 14 residues. Between the trimmed V and J ends, which lost 4 bases and 1 base, there was a span of 8 bases. Per the germline V gene, CDR1 is MNHEY and CDR2 is SVGAGI. CDR3 protein: CASSLSGAKNIQYF. The CDR3 DNA sequence: TGTGCCAGCAGTTTAAGCGGGGCCAAAAACATTCAGTACTTC.

This clonotype was recorded many times. J is TRBJ1-1 and V is TRBV20-1; D remains unclear. V lost 5 bases and J 5 bases, leaving 15 bases between the germline ends. The CDR3 spans 13 residues. Germline values: CDR1 DFQATT, CDR2 SNEGSKA (reference sequence). Here the CDR3 reads CSALPPVGTEAFF. CDR3 DNA sequence: TGCAGTGCTTTACCCCCGGTTGGGACTGAAGCTTTCTTT.

In its sample, this clonotype was seen many times. J is TRBJ2-7 and V is TRBV10-3; D is undetermined. The V and J ends lost 0 bases and 4 bases respectively, with 4 bases between them. The CDR3 is made up of 12 amino acids. Germline V gene lookup returns CDR1 ENHRY and CDR2 SYGVKD. CDR3 sequence: CAISESPYEQYF. For the CDR3, the DNA is TGTGCCATCAGTGAGTCACCGTACGAGCAGTACTTC.